What follows is one TCR beta chain and its context. The antigen is undetermined. Germline V CDR1 and CDR2: SQVTM, ANQGSEA. V lost 7 bases and J 7 bases, leaving 13 bases between the germline ends. The CDR3 has 12 residues. Assay: immunoSEQ multiplex PCR; the TCRdb copy retains only in-frame clones and omits some. The table lists about 150,000 clones, almost 85% of them singletons. This sample is part of a study of T cell responses to AZD1222 COVID-19 vaccine. Overall study results and limits: An increase in Spike-specific TCR breadth and depth was observed after two AZD1222 doses.

The rearrangement joins TRBV29-1 to TRBJ1-4, with D hard to call. Sequencing used peripheral blood, obtained 28 days after the second dose of the MenACWY control vaccine. This receptor was obtained from an adult who received the MenACWY meningococcal vaccine as a control. CDR3 in amino acids: CSGMDPGEKLFF. The CDR3 DNA reads TGCAGCGGAATGGACCCAGGTGAAAAACTGTTTTTT.